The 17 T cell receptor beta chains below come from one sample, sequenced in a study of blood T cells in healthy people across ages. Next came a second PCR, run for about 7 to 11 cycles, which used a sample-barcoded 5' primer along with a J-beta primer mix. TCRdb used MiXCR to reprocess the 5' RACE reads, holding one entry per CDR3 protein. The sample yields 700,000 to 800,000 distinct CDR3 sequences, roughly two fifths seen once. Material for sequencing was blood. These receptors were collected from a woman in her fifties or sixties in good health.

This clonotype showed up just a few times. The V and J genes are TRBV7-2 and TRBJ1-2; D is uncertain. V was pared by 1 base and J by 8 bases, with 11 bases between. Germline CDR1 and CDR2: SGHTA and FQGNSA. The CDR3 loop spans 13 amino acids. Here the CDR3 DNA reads TGTGCCAGCAGCTTAGAGGCTGGACGCGGCTACACCTTC. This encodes CASSLEAGRGYTF.

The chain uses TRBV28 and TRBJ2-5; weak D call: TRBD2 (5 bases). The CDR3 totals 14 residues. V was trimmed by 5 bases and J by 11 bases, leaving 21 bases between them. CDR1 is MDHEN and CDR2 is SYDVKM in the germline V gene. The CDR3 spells CASSVLVGVDEQYF. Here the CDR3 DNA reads TGTGCCAGCAGTGTATTGGTGGGAGTCGATGAGCAGTACTTC. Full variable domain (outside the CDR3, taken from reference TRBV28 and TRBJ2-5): DVKVTQSSRYLVKRTGEKVFLECVQDMDHENMFWYRQDPGLGLRLIYFSYDVKMKEKGDIPEGYSVSREKKERFSLILESASTNQTSMYLCASSVLVGVDEQYFGPGTRLLVL.

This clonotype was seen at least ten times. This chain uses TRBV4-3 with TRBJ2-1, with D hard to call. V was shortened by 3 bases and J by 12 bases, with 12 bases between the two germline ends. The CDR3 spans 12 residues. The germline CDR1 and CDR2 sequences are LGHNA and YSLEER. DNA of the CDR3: TGCGCCAGCAGCCAGATCTACTACGGGCAGTTCTTC. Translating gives CASSQIYYGQFF.

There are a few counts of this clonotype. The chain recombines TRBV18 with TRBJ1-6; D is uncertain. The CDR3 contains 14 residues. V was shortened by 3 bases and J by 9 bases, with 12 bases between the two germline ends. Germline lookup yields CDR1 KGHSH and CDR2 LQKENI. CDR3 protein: CASSPKAAPSPLHF. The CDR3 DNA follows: TGTGCCAGCTCACCCAAGGCTGCCCCTTCACCCCTCCACTTT.

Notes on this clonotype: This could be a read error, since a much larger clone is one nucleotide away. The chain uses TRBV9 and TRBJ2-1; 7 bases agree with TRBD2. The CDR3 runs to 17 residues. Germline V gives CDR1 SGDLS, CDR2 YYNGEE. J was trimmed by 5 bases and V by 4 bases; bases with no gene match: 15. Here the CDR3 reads CASSNPSRTREHNEQFF. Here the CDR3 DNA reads TGTGCCAGCAGCAACCCGTCCCGGACTAGAGAGCACAATGAGCAGTTCTTC. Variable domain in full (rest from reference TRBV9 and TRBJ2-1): DSGVTQTPKHLITATGQRVTLRCSPRSGDLSVYWYQQSLDQGLQFLIQYYNGEERAKGNILERFSAQQFPDLHSELNLSSLELGDSALYFCASSNPSRTREHNEQFFGPGTRLTVL.

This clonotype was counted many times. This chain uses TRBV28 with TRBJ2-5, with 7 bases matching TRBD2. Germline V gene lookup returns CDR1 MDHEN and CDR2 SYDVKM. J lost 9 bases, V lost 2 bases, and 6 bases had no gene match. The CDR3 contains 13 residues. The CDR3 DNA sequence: TGTGCCAGCAGTTTAGTGGGGGAGGGTGCCCAGTACTTC. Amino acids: CASSLVGEGAQYF.

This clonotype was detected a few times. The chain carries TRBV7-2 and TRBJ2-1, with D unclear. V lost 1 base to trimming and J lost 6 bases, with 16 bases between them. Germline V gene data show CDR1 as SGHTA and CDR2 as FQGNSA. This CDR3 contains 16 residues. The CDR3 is CASSLVVGRYANEQFF. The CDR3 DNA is TGTGCCAGCAGCTTAGTGGTAGGGCGTTATGCCAATGAGCAGTTCTTC.

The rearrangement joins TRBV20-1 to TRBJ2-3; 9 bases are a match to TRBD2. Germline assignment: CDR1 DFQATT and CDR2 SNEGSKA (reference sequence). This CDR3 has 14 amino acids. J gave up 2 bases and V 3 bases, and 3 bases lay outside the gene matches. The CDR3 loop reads CSARTSGVTDTQYF. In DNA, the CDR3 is TGCAGTGCTAGGACTAGCGGCGTCACAGATACGCAGTATTTT.

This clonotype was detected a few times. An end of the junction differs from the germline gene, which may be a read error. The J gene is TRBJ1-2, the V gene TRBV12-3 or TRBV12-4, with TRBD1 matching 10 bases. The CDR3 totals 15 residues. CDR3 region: CASRLGQGDTYGYTF. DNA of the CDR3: TGTGCCAGCAGATTAGGACAGGGGGATACCTATGGCTACACCTTC.

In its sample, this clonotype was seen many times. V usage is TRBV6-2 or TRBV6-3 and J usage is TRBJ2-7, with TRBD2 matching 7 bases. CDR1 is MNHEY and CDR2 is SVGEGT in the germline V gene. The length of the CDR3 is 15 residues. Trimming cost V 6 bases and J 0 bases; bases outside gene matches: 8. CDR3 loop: CASSLGLISSYEQYF. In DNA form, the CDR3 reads TGTGCCAGCAGCTTGGGACTAATCAGCTCCTACGAGCAGTACTTC.

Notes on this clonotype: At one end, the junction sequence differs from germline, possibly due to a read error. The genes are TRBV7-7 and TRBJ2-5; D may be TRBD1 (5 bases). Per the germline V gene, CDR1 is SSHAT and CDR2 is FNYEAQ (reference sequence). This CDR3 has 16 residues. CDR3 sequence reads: CASSLWGTGLQETQYF. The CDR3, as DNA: TGTGCTAGCAGCTTATGGGGAACAGGCTTACAAGAGACCCAGTACTTC. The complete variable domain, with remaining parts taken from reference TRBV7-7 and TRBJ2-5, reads GAGVSQSPRYKVTKRGQDVTLRCDPISSHATLYWYQQALGQGPEFLTYFNYEAQPDKSGLPSDRFSAERPEGSISTLTIQRTEQRDSAMYRCASSLWGTGLQETQYFGPGTRLLVL.

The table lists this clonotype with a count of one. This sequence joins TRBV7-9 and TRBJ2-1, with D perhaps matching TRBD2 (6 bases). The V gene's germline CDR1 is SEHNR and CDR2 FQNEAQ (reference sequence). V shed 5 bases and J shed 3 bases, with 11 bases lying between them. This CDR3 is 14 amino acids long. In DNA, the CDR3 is TGTGCCAGCAGCGAGGGACTTATCTACAATGAGCAGTTCTTC. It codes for CASSEGLIYNEQFF.

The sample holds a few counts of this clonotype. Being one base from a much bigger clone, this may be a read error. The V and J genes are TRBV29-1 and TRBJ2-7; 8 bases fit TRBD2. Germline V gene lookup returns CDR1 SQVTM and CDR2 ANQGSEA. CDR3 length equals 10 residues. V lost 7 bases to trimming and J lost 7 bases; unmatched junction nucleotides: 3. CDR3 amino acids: CSGGGHEQYF. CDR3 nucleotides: TGCAGCGGCGGGGGGCATGAGCAGTACTTC.

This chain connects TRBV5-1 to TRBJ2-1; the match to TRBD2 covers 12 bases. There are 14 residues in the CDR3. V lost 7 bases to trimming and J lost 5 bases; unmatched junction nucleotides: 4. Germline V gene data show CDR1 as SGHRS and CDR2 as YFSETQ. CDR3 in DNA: TGCGCCAGCCAGACTAGCGGGAGCGACAATGAGCAGTTCTTC. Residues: CASQTSGSDNEQFF.

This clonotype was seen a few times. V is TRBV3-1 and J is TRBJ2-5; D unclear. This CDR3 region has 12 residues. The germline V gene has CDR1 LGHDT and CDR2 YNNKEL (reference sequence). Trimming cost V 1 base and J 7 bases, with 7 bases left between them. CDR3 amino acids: CASSQALRTQYF. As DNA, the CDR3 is TGTGCCAGCAGCCAAGCTCTCCGGACCCAGTACTTC.

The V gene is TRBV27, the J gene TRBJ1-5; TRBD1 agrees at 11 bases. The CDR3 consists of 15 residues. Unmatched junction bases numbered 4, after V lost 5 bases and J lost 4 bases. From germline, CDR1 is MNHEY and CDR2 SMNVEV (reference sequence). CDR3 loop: CASSGQGASNQPQHF. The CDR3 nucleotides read TGTGCCAGCAGTGGACAGGGGGCTAGTAATCAGCCCCAGCATTTT.

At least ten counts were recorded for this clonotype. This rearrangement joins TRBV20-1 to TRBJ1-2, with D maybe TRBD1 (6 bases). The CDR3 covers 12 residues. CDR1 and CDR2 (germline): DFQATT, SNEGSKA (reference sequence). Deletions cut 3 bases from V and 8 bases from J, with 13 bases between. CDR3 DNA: TGCAGTGCTAGTTGGACAGCCTCAGGCTACACCTTC. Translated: CSASWTASGYTF.